What follows is one TCR beta chain and its context. These data are taken from a study of blood T cell repertoires in COVID-19. Whole-study context: The analysed material was cDNA or gDNA that came from T cells, B-cell-depleted T cells, or PBMCs.

Patients in Seattle were enrolled during active infection, then followed longitudinally. Libraries were prepared by immunoSEQ multiplex PCR; TCRdb keeps only in-frame clonotypes and omits some of them. Among about 96,000 clones listed, around nine tenths were seen once. V lost 6 bases, J lost 1 base, and 12 bases lay in between. This CDR3 has 14 residues. From germline, CDR1 is MDHEN and CDR2 SYDVKM. This clonotype originated in a human donor with COVID-19, enrolled during active disease. The donor label of this sample is uncertain. The V gene is TRBV28, the J gene TRBJ1-1; no clear D. The sequenced sample was peripheral blood. This chain's CDR3 is CASSPGSENTEAFF. CDR3 bases: TGTGCCAGCAGCCCCGGGTCTGAGAACACTGAAGCTTTCTTT. The full variable domain, completed using reference TRBV28 and TRBJ1-1, is DVKVTQSSRYLVKRTGEKVFLECVQDMDHENMFWYRQDPGLGLRLIYFSYDVKMKEKGDIPEGYSVSREKKERFSLILESASTNQTSMYLCASSPGSENTEAFFGQGTRLTVV.